Listed here is a single T cell receptor (beta chain). This CDR3 has 17 amino acids. V trimming: 0 bases; J trimming: 2 bases; junction bases outside the gene matches: 9. The germline CDR1 and CDR2 sequences are SGHRS and YFSETQ. This sample is drawn from a study of blood T cell repertoires in COVID-19. Turning to the study itself: Collection of acute and convalescent COVID-19 samples took place in the United States, Italy and Spain. Nucleic acid was either cDNA or gDNA, and it came from T cells, B-cell-depleted T cells, or PBMCs.

Clinical history reported by participants formed the basis on which cohorts were assigned. Source study methods: Nucleated cell counts were estimated from reference gene primer amplification. Profiling relied on immunoSEQ multiplex PCR, and the TCRdb table lists in-frame clones only, not all of them. For V, J and clone size, that table is used; D and trimming come from the DNA. This sample has around 340,000 clones, with approximately 91% found just once. Sequenced input: PBMCs or T cells enriched from blood (not recorded which). The origin of this receptor is a woman in her thirties who had been exposed to COVID-19. The chain carries TRBV5-1 and TRBJ2-7, with TRBD2 matching 9 bases. The CDR3 bases are TGCGCCAGCAGCTTGGTTGGACCGGGACTAGCCGCCTACGAGCAGTACTTC. Its protein product is CASSLVGPGLAAYEQYF.